This T cell receptor beta chain is from a study of regulatory T cells in long-lasting Graves disease. The study's findings and limits: Owing to a sample size that was small, accuracy may have been reduced.

The CDR3 consists of 15 residues. Germline V gene data show CDR1 as MDHEN and CDR2 as SYDVKM. Trimming stripped 3 bases from V and 6 bases from J, with 15 bases between. CDR3-region Arm-PCR and iRepertoire HTBI primers produced the TCR beta libraries. TCRdb reprocessed the multiplex PCR reads with MiXCR, giving one entry per CDR3 protein. The sample lists roughly 350,000 distinct CDR3 sequences, 15% to 20% occurring once. Time point defined: newly diagnosed GD, antithyroid drugs for less than 3 months. The authors made the TCR library using RNA they extracted from PBMCs. This clonotype has at least ten counts. Antigen unknown. These data were also reused for a study on T cells in Graves' hyperthyroidism and ophthalmopathy. That source reports: Among clonotypes expanded in thyroid above 0.001, most were also found in blood.

The sequencing here drew on peripheral blood mononuclear cells (PBMCs), taken at new diagnosis, from a patient treated with antithyroid drugs. V usage is TRBV28 and J usage is TRBJ1-5; D may be TRBD1 (6 bases). This sequence originates from a woman aged 18-29 years with Graves disease. This CDR3 is CASSFFPRGGQPQHF. In DNA form, the CDR3 reads TGTGCCAGCAGTTTCTTTCCCAGGGGTGGTCAGCCCCAGCATTTT.